Sequencing of this TCR beta chain was carried out in a study of blood T cell repertoires in COVID-19. Generated by immunoSEQ multiplex PCR, the TCRdb table keeps only in-frame clones and is missing some. The sample consists of approximately 260,000 clones, roughly 88% of them appearing once. Only one count was recorded for this clone. Germline V CDR1 and CDR2: SGDLS, YYNGEE. Trimming stripped 0 bases from V and 1 base from J, with 9 bases between. The CDR3 extends over 15 amino acids. This sequence originates from a woman aged 70-85 years with acute or convalescent COVID-19. The chain couples TRBV9 to TRBJ2-3; tentative D call: TRBD2 (6 bases). The sequenced sample consisted of peripheral blood. As DNA, the CDR3 is TGTGCCAGCAGCGTAGGAGGAGGGCGCACAGATACGCAGTATTTT. It codes for CASSVGGGRTDTQYF.